This T cell receptor beta chain was documented in a study of T cell responses to AZD1222 COVID-19 vaccine. Study-level information: Pooling was applied to second doses at about 4 or about 12 weeks.

This clone was seen a single time. Its specificity is unknown. Sequencing used immunoSEQ multiplex PCR; TCRdb keeps in-frame clones, though not all of them. This sample has about 120,000 clones, with 70% to 90% found just once. Looked up from germline, CDR1 is LNHDA and CDR2 is SQIVND (reference sequence). This CDR3 contains 14 residues. The junction had 5 bases not matched to a gene; V was cut back by 5 bases and J by 3 bases. Study-level findings and limits: Spike was spanned by vaccine-associated CD4 TCRs, with dominance at 160-218 and 743-854.

The chain carries TRBV19 and TRBJ2-7; 9 bases line up with TRBD2. The sequences come from peripheral blood, collected on day 0 of AZD1222 vaccination. The sequence came from an adult in good health. CDR3 sequence: CASSPSGAYYEQYF. CDR3 in DNA: TGTGCCAGTAGTCCTAGCGGGGCTTACTACGAGCAGTACTTC.